This T cell receptor beta chain was obtained from a study of read filtering for tumor transcriptome and immune sequencing. Background on the study: Revised staging placed roughly 8 patients in R-ISS I, some 17 in II, about seven in III. TCR-mapped reads were about 4 to 11 million with IR-seq versus about 85 to 1273 with RNA-seq.

This clonotype was picked up a small number of times. A read error may be the cause here, since a much bigger clone is one base away. The CDR3 does not close with the conserved phenylalanine or tryptophan, likely indicating a read error. The library was built from about 400 ng RNA with molecular barcoded adaptors for alpha/delta and beta/gamma chains. TCRdb itself ran the reads through MiXCR, one entry per CDR3 protein. The table shows around 9,000 distinct CDR3 sequences, with approximately 16% occurring only once. The V end lost 8 bases, the J end lost 0 bases, and 10 bases lay between the germline ends. The CDR3 runs to 12 residues. Germline V gene sequence: CDR1 DFQATT, CDR2 SNEGSKA (reference sequence).

The source is a donor at least 40 years old with multiple myeloma. The chain carries TRBV20-1 and TRBJ1-1, with D possibly TRBD1 on 5 matching bases. Sequencing was done on a sample of a population of CD138-negative cells sorted from bone marrow. The CDR3 loop reads CSPGRMNTEAFL. CDR3 bases: TGCAGTCCGGGACGAATGAACACTGAAGCTTTCCTT.